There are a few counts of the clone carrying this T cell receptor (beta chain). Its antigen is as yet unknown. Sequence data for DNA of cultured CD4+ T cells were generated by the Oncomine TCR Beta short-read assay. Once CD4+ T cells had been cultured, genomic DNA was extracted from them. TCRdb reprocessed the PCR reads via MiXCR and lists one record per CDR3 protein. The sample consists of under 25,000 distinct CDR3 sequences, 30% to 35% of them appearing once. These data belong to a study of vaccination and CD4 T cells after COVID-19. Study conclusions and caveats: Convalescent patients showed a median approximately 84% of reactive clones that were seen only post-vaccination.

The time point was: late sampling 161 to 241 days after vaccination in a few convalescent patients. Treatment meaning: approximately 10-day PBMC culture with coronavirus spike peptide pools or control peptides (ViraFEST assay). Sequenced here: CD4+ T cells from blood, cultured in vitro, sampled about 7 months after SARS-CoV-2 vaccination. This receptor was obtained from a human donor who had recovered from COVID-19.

The CDR3 nucleotides read TGTGCCAGCGCGACAATAGCGGGAGGTTACGAGCAGTACTTC. This codes for CASATIAGGYEQYF. This chain uses TRBV28 with TRBJ2-7; 10 nucleotides match TRBD2. CDR1 is MDHEN, CDR2 SYDVKM, per germline. The CDR3 length is 14 residues. The J segment lost 4 bases and the V segment lost 8 bases, leaving 8 bases of the junction unmatched. Using reference TRBV28 and TRBJ2-7 for the parts outside the CDR3, the full variable domain is DVKVTQSSRYLVKRTGEKVFLECVQDMDHENMFWYRQDPGLGLRLIYFSYDVKMKEKGDIPEGYSVSREKKERFSLILESASTNQTSMYLCASATIAGGYEQYFGPGTRLTVT.